Here is one T cell receptor beta chain with its context. No antigen is known for it. One base away there is no much larger clone; base qualities are not given. Distinct nucleotide sequences in the sample also encode this CDR3. This entry belongs to a study of shared clonotypes between healthy human individuals (dated by TCRdb to about 2020). With respect to the entire study: A couple of women and three men aged 18 to 49 years were included in the cohort. Different laboratories and diverse techniques were used to prepare libraries and sequence TCR repertoires, to increase sequencing depth and limit assay-specific biases. For each donor, three plates each were used for CD4 naive and CD4 memory, two plates were used for CD8 naive, and one plate was used for CD8 memory. Leukapheresis yielded between about 0.85 and 10 billion PBMCs per donor. Blood TCR repertoires of about five healthy adults were deeply sequenced to estimate repertoire size and the extent of clonotype sharing between individuals. Results and caveats for the whole study, not just this receptor: About 5% of naive CD4, roughly 3.6% of naive CD8, 2.3% of memory CD4, and 0.4% of memory CD8 clonotypes were shared across several donors. The small number of donors limited the genetic and exposure-history diversity represented. Pairwise subsampling indicated that sequencing depth was expected to affect the degree of clonotype sharing among donors. Only blood was sampled, and tissue TCR repertoires likely differ from those in blood. Estimated clonotype richness was generally larger for naive than for memory subsets. Compared with non-shared clonotypes, clonotypes shared by all four sorted-subset donors had higher generation probabilities. Even with the large sequencing depth, rarefaction of the sorted-subset datasets indicated that sequencing was incomplete.

The donors were healthy, HIV-negative adults with no recently reported acute infections or vaccinations. Only Caucasian adults living in Nashville, Tennessee, USA were represented among the donors. Magnetic negative selection was used to enrich CD4+ T cells, after which naive cells were positively selected on CD45RA and the negative fraction became the memory subset. Blood was obtained by leukapheresis, after which PBMCs were separated by Ficoll-Histopaque density gradient centrifugation and cryopreserved in liquid nitrogen vapor phase. Analytical flow cytometry was used to check the purity and quantity of each magnetically sorted T cell population. From each sorted fraction, genomic DNA was isolated and quantified by UV absorbance on a Nanodrop 2000c. TCR CDR3 regions were amplified from genomic DNA by multiplex PCR using the deep immunoSEQ assay. For each cell subset, the extracted genomic DNA was distributed evenly across all wells of several immunoSEQ 96-well plates, and each plate served as one replicate. Each replicate PCR for sorted subsets received about 200 ng genomic DNA, equal to about 30,000 T cell genomes. The purified libraries were quantified using a Qubit 3.0 fluorometer, sized with a Bioanalyzer 2100, and then quantified again using the KAPA Library Quantification kit. A separate single-read 150-cycle Illumina NextSeq 550 flow cell was used to sequence each immunoSEQ 96-well plate. In the original analysis: The immunoSEQ output contained only junctional sequences without quality scores, so filtering could not match that applied to full-length reads. Sequences were annotated with PyIR, a Python wrapper for IgBLAST v1.9, and V/J genes and CDR3 were assigned using IMGT germline references. Any read was removed if the V/J assignment was weak (E-value above 1e-6), the CDR3 was missing, or the read contained stop codons, out-of-frame junctions, or ambiguous translated residues. A V3J clonotype was defined by an identical inferred V gene, J gene, and CDR3 amino acid sequence. To compute the percentage overlap between repertoires, the number of shared unique clonotypes was divided by the size of the smaller repertoire. Richness of each repertoire was evaluated using RTK rarefaction, the Chao1 estimator, and Recon v2.1 estimates of unobserved clonotypes. For all TCRbeta clonotypes obtained by the gDNA method from a handful of donors, generation probabilities were computed with OLGA. What TCRdb holds here is the immuneACCESS table cut down to in-frame rearrangements. Part of the clones is not present; checked against another copy, under half of the missing clones reflect an unresolved V gene, and the others are unexplained. V, J and clone size are taken as reported in that table, and D and trimming were inferred from the DNA itself. The table for this sample lists about 1.5 million clones; approximately 98% of them were counted only once. The top ten hold about 0.4% of the sample.

This TCR was recovered from a man between 25 and 39 years old in good health. Sequencing used naive CD4+ T cells sorted from blood. Taken with the paper, the label for cell subset or site translates to: CD45RA+ positively selected.

The DNA sequence follows: TGTGCCAGCAGTTTAAGGCGGGGTACGCAGTATTTT. Translated, it reads CASSLRRGTQYF. Here the chain combines TRBV27 and TRBJ2-3, with TRBD2 perhaps the D gene, on 6 matching bases. The junction carries 8 bases between V and J, which are trimmed by 2 bases and 8 bases respectively. CDR1 and CDR2 are drawn from the germline V gene (reference sequence): MNHEY, SMNVEV. The CDR3 measures 12 amino acids from cysteine to phenylalanine. Of all the DNA, just the CDR3 is kept, 36 bases in frame from base 1.